A single sample gave rise to the 24 T cell receptor beta chains below, sequenced in a study of graft-versus-host responses after intestinal transplantation. This table comes from immunoSEQ multiplex PCR, and its TCRdb copy is limited to in-frame clones, with some not included. The data contain approximately 74,000 clones, 80% to 95% of them singletons. The source was PBMCs, collected 98 days after intestinal transplantation. These receptor sequences come from a human patient who received an intestinal transplant, so some T cells may come from the graft donor.

The CDR3 loop reads CASSPSISNQPQHF. Written as DNA, the CDR3 is TGTGCCAGCAGCCCAAGTATTAGCAATCAGCCCCAGCATTTT. The rearrangement joins TRBV7-2 to TRBJ1-5, with no clear D. Germline assignment: CDR1 SGHTA and CDR2 FQGNSA. V gave up 5 bases and J gave up 0 bases, with 8 bases separating them. There are 14 residues in the CDR3.

V gene TRBV5-4 combines with J gene TRBJ2-5; D possibly uses TRBD1 or TRBD2 (6 bases each). Trimming cost V 3 bases and J 4 bases, with 16 bases left between them. This CDR3 has 15 amino acids. Germline CDR1 is SGHNT and CDR2 is YYREEE (reference sequence). The CDR3 coding sequence is TGTGCCAGCAGCTCCCTAGGGGGAGGTGGAGAGACCCAGTACTTC. It encodes CASSSLGGGGETQYF. Using reference TRBV5-4 and TRBJ2-5 for the parts outside the CDR3, the full variable domain is ETGVTQSPTHLIKTRGQQVTLRCSSQSGHNTVSWYQQALGQGPQFIFQYYREEENGRGNFPPRFSGLQFPNYSSELNVNALELDDSALYLCASSSLGGGGETQYFGPGTRLLVL.

V is TRBV5-1 and J is TRBJ2-3; D remains unclear. Trimming pared 1 base from V and 5 bases from J, leaving 2 bases between. The CDR3 has 11 amino acids. Germline CDR1 and CDR2: SGHRS and YFSETQ. For the CDR3, the DNA is TGCGCCAGCAGCTTGAAAGATACGCAGTATTTT. Translation: CASSLKDTQYF.

The chain carries TRBV7-6 and TRBJ2-7; the D gene is possibly TRBD1 (6 bases). The CDR3 sequence is 13 residues long. CDR1 is SGHVS, CDR2 FNYEAQ, per germline. V was trimmed by 5 bases and J by 4 bases, leaving 12 bases between them. The CDR3 here is CASSAQQGYEQYF. In DNA, the CDR3 is TGTGCCAGCAGCGCTCAACAGGGATACGAGCAGTACTTC.

The CDR3 nucleotides read TGTGCCAGTAGTATGGGGCGGGAGGGCGCAGATACGCAGTATTTT. Residues: CASSMGREGADTQYF. The chain is built from TRBV19 and TRBJ2-3; 9 bases match TRBD2. The CDR3 extends over 15 amino acids. The germline V gene encodes CDR1 LNHDA and CDR2 SQIVND (reference sequence). The ends lost 3 bases at V and 4 bases at J; junction bases unmatched: 5.

This clone was seen a handful of times. V usage is TRBV6-5 and J usage is TRBJ2-7, with 11 bases identical to TRBD2. This CDR3 region has 15 residues. CDR1 and CDR2 (germline): MNHEY, SVGAGI. V shed 6 bases, J shed 2 bases, and the junction held 6 bases outside the gene matches. CDR3 coding DNA: TGTGCCAGCAGCCCGGGACTAGCGGACACCTACGAGCAGTACTTC. Translation gives CASSPGLADTYEQYF.

The chain links TRBV14 to TRBJ2-5, with D possibly TRBD1 on 5 matching bases. The germline V and J ends were trimmed by 0 bases and 2 bases, with 22 bases remaining between them. The CDR3 runs to 19 residues. Germline CDR1 SGHDN, CDR2 FVKESK. The CDR3 here is CASSQDKQGFSFIQETQYF. The CDR3 coding sequence is TGTGCCAGCAGCCAAGATAAGCAGGGCTTCTCCTTTATTCAAGAGACCCAGTACTTC. The complete variable domain, with remaining parts taken from reference TRBV14 and TRBJ2-5, reads EAGVTQFPSHSVIEKGQTVTLRCDPISGHDNLYWYRRVMGKEIKFLLHFVKESKQDESGMPNNRFLAERTGGTYSTLKVQPAELEDSGVYFCASSQDKQGFSFIQETQYFGPGTRLLVL.

The V call is TRBV6-6, the J call TRBJ1-2; tentatively, D is TRBD1 (6 bases). CDR1 is MNHNY, CDR2 SVGAGI, per germline (reference sequence). The CDR3 sequence is 13 residues long. The germline V and J ends were trimmed by 2 bases and 4 bases, with 8 bases remaining between them. CDR3 protein: CASSYTGTYGYTF. The CDR3 DNA reads as TGTGCCAGCAGTTACACAGGGACCTATGGCTACACCTTC.

The chain recombines TRBV7-9 with TRBJ2-7; no clear D gene. Germline V gene lookup returns CDR1 SEHNR and CDR2 FQNEAQ (reference sequence). The V end was cut by 6 bases, the J end by 2 bases, with 17 bases between. The CDR3 has 15 amino acids. The chain's CDR3 is CASRRDRALAYEQYF. In DNA, the CDR3 is TGTGCCAGCAGACGTGACCGAGCTCTGGCCTACGAGCAGTACTTC.

The chain couples TRBV2 to TRBJ2-3; a weak D match, TRBD2 (5 bases). The V gene's germline CDR1 is SNHLY and CDR2 FYNNEI. Trimming stripped 4 bases from V and 0 bases from J, with 11 bases between. The CDR3 is 15 amino acids. As DNA, the CDR3 is TGTGCCAGCAGTGCTGGACTCCTTAGCACAGATACGCAGTATTTT. Encoded protein: CASSAGLLSTDTQYF.

The chain joins TRBV6-1 to TRBJ2-4, with 7 positions matching TRBD2. The CDR3 runs to 14 residues. CDR1 is MNHNS, CDR2 SASEGT, per germline. Germline trimming cut 8 bases from V and 6 bases from J; bases unmatched to any gene: 10. The CDR3 sequence is CASVSLGEGNIQYF. CDR3 nucleotide sequence: TGTGCCAGCGTTTCTCTAGGGGAGGGAAACATTCAGTACTTC.

The rearrangement links TRBV5-1 to TRBJ2-3, with 7 bases lining up with TRBD1. This CDR3 is built from 14 residues. Germline CDR1 is SGHRS and CDR2 is YFSETQ. With 3 bases clipped from V and 2 bases from J, the junction kept 3 bases outside the gene matches. Here the CDR3 DNA reads TGCGCCAGCAGCTCCGGGACAGACACAGATACGCAGTATTTT. Translated: CASSSGTDTDTQYF.

The chain has TRBV5-1 and TRBJ2-2, with D maybe TRBD2 (5 bases). The CDR3 is 14 amino acids. Germline V CDR1 and CDR2: SGHRS, YFSETQ. Between the trimmed V and J ends, which lost 1 base and 4 bases, there was a span of 8 bases. DNA for the CDR3: TGCGCCAGCAGCTTGAGCGGCGGCACCGGGGAGCTGTTTTTT. Its translation is CASSLSGGTGELFF.

The chain uses TRBV29-1 and TRBJ2-1, with unresolved D. The CDR3 sequence is 12 residues long. Trimming stripped 2 bases from V and 8 bases from J, with 10 bases between. Germline CDR1 is SQVTM and CDR2 is ANQGSEA. The chain's CDR3 is CSVEIDPDEQFF. The CDR3 region has the DNA TGCAGCGTTGAAATTGACCCCGATGAGCAGTTCTTC.

This chain joins TRBV6-5 and TRBJ2-1; no clear D gene. The V gene's germline CDR1 is MNHEY and CDR2 SVGAGI. V lost 4 bases to trimming and J lost 1 base, with 5 bases between them. This CDR3 has 13 residues. CDR3 sequence reads: CASSFASYNEQFF. DNA for the CDR3: TGTGCCAGCAGTTTCGCTTCCTACAATGAGCAGTTCTTC.

CDR3 sequence (DNA): TGTGCCAGCAGTGGAGCCTCCACGAGGGGCACTGAAGCTTTCTTT. As protein: CASSGASTRGTEAFF. The chain is built from TRBV6-1 and TRBJ1-1, with a possible D match to TRBD1 (5 bases). The CDR3 is 15 residues long. Germline CDR1 and CDR2: MNHNS and SASEGT. V was cut by 4 bases and J by 4 bases, with 16 bases left in between.

The genes are TRBV7-2 and TRBJ2-7; possibly TRBD2 for D (6 bases). Germline-derived CDR1 and CDR2 are SGHTA and FQGNSA. The V end was cut by 5 bases, the J end by 6 bases, with 11 bases between. This CDR3 is built from 12 residues. CDR3 DNA: TGTGCCAGCAGCCCGGCGGGGATCGAGCAGTACTTC. Protein: CASSPAGIEQYF.

The chain carries TRBV7-2 and TRBJ2-1; TRBD1 aligns across 8 bases. The CDR3 contains 15 residues. Germline CDR1 and CDR2: SGHTA and FQGNSA. Unmatched junction bases numbered 5, after V lost 2 bases and J lost 5 bases. CDR3 coding DNA: TGTGCCAGCAGCTTAAGGCAGGGGGCGGACAATGAGCAGTTCTTC. Amino acids: CASSLRQGADNEQFF.

The J gene is TRBJ2-5, the V gene TRBV5-4, with D tentatively TRBD1 (6 bases). Germline CDR1 is SGHNT and CDR2 is YYREEE (reference sequence). The CDR3 has 16 residues. The germline V and J ends were trimmed by 1 base and 1 base, with 14 bases remaining between them. CDR3 coding DNA: TGTGCCAGCAGCTTGTCTCCGACACAGGGCCAAGAGACCCAGTACTTC. Amino acid sequence: CASSLSPTQGQETQYF.

The chain links TRBV5-4 to TRBJ1-1, with 7 bases that match TRBD1. V lost 4 bases to trimming and J lost 1 base; unmatched junction nucleotides: 7. CDR1 and CDR2 from the germline V gene are SGHNT and YYREEE (reference sequence). This CDR3 has 15 residues. The CDR3 bases are TGTGCCAGCAGCCCCTCAGGGGGTACGAACACTGAAGCTTTCTTT. As protein: CASSPSGGTNTEAFF.

The CDR3 coding sequence is TGTGCCAGCAGCTTAGATGGGTCACCCCTCCACTTT. Its translation: CASSLDGSPLHF. The V call is TRBV11-2, the J call TRBJ1-6; D uncertain. Germline CDR1 and CDR2: SGHAT and FQNNGV. The germline V and J ends were trimmed by 0 bases and 10 bases, with 4 bases remaining between them. The CDR3 length is 12 residues.

The V and J genes are TRBV10-2 and TRBJ2-2; TRBD2 matches at 13 bases. The CDR3 runs to 15 residues. Germline CDR1 reads WSHSY; CDR2 reads SAAADI. V gave up 6 bases and J gave up 7 bases; unmatched junction bases: 5. The CDR3 sequence: CASSAGTSGVGELFF. DNA for the CDR3: TGCGCCAGCAGCGCCGGGACTAGCGGGGTCGGGGAGCTGTTTTTT.

The V call is TRBV6-5, the J call TRBJ2-2; D may be TRBD2 (7 bases). The germline CDR1 and CDR2 sequences are MNHEY and SVGAGI. Trimming left V 6 bases short and J 9 bases short, with 11 bases between. The CDR3 totals 12 residues. The chain's CDR3 is CASRTGGRELFF. The DNA of the CDR3 is TGTGCCAGCAGGACGGGGGGCCGGGAGCTGTTTTTT.

With regard to this clone: This CDR3 is also generated by other DNA sequences in the sample. V is TRBV6-1 and J is TRBJ2-7, with 8 bases identical to TRBD2. Germline V gene lookup returns CDR1 MNHNS and CDR2 SASEGT. V was pared by 6 bases and J by 5 bases, with 9 bases of the junction left unmatched. This CDR3 is built from 14 residues. The CDR3 nucleotides read TGTGCCAGCAGCCACGGGGGGGGGAGGGACGAGCAGTACTTC. This translates into CASSHGGGRDEQYF.